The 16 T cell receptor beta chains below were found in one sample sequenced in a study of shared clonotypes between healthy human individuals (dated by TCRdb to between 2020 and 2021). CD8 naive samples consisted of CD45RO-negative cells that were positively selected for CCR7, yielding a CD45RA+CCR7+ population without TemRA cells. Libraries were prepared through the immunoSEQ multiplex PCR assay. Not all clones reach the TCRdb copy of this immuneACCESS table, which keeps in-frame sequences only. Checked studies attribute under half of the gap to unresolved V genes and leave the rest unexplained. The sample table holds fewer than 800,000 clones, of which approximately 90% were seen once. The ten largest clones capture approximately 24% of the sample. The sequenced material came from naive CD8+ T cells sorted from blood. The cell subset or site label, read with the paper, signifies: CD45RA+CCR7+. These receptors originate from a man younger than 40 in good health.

CDR3 nucleotide sequence: TGTGCCAGCAGCTTACCCGGGACTAGCGGGACCCTCTCCTACAATGAGCAGTTCTTC. Protein: CASSLPGTSGTLSYNEQFF. The chain recombines TRBV11-2 with TRBJ2-1; 13 bases line up with TRBD2. Germline V lookup: CDR1 SGHAT, CDR2 FQNNGV. This CDR3 spans 19 amino acids. The J segment lost 0 bases and the V segment lost 2 bases, leaving 7 bases of the junction unmatched.

CDR3 DNA sequence: TGCGCCAGCAGCTTAAGGACAGAAGGCACAGATACGCAGTATTTT. Protein product: CASSLRTEGTDTQYF. The chain joins TRBV5-1 to TRBJ2-3; possibly TRBD1 for D (6 bases). Trimming stripped 2 bases from V and 1 base from J, with 11 bases between. Germline CDR1 and CDR2: SGHRS and YFSETQ. The CDR3 is 15 amino acids.

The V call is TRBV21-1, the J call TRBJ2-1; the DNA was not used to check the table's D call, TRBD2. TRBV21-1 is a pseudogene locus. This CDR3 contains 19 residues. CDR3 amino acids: CASSKVWEPGTSGPSEQFF. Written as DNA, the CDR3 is TGTGCCAGCAGCAAAGTTTGGGAACCCGGGACTAGCGGACCTTCGGAGCAGTTCTTC.

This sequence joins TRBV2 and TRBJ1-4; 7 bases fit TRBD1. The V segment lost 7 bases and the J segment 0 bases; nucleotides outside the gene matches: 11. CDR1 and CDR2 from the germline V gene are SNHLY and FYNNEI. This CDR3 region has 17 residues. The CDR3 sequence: CASNYPGQITTNEKLFF. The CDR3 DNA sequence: TGTGCCAGCAATTACCCGGGACAGATAACAACTAATGAAAAACTGTTTTTT. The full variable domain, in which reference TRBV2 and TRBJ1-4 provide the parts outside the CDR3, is EPEVTQTPSHQVTQMGQEVILRCVPISNHLYFYWYRQILGQKVEFLVSFYNNEISEKSEIFDDQFSVERPDGSNFTLKIRSTKLEDSAMYFCASNYPGQITTNEKLFFGSGTQLSVL.

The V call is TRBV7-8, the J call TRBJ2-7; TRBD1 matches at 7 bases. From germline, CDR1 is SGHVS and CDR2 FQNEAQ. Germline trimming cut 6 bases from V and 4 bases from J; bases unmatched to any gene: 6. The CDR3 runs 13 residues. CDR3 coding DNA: TGTGCCAGCAGTCGGGACAGCCGATACGAGCAGTACTTC. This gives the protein CASSRDSRYEQYF. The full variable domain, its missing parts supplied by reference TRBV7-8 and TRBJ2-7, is GAGVSQSPRYKVAKRGQDVALRCDPISGHVSLFWYQQALGQGPEFLTYFQNEAQLDKSGLPSDRFFAERPEGSVSTLKIQRTQQEDSAVYLCASSRDSRYEQYFGPGTRLTVT.

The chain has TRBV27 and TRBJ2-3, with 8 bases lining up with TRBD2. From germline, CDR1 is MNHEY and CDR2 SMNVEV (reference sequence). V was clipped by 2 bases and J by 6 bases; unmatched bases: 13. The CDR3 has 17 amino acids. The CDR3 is CASSLRLESGSPDTQYF. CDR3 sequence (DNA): TGTGCCAGCAGTTTAAGGCTCGAGAGCGGGAGTCCCGATACGCAGTATTTT.

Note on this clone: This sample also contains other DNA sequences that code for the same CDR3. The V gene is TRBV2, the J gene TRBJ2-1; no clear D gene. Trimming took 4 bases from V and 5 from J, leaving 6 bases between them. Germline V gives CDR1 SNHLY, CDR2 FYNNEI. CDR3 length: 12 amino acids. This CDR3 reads CASSVGDNEQFF. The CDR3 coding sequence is TGTGCCAGCAGTGTTGGAGACAATGAGCAGTTCTTC.

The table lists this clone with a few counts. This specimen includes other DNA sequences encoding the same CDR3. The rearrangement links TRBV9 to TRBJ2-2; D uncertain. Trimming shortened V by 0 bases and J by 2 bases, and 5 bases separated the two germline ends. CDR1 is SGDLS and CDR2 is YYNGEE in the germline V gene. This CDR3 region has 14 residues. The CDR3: CASSVGVNTGELFF. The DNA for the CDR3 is TGTGCCAGCAGCGTAGGGGTTAACACCGGGGAGCTGTTTTTT.

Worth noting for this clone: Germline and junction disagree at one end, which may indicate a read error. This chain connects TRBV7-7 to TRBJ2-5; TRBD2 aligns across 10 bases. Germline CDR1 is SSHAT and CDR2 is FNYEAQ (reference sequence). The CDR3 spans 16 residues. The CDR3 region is CASSRRQREGYETQYF. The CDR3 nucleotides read TGTGCTAGCAGCCGGAGGCAGCGGGAGGGTTACGAGACCCAGTACTTC. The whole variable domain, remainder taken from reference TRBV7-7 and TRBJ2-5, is GAGVSQSPRYKVTKRGQDVTLRCDPISSHATLYWYQQALGQGPEFLTYFNYEAQPDKSGLPSDRFSAERPEGSISTLTIQRTEQRDSAMYRCASSRRQREGYETQYFGPGTRLLVL.

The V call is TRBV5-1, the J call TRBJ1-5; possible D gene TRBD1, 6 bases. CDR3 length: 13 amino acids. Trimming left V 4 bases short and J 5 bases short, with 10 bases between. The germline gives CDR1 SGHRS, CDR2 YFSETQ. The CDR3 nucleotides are TGCGCCAGCAGCCCAGAGGGGGATCAGCCCCAGCATTTT. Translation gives CASSPEGDQPQHF.

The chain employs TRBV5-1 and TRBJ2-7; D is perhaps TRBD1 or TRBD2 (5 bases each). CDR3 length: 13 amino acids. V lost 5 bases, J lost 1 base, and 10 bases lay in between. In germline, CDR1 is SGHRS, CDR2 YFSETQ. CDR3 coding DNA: TGCGCCAGCAGTTGGGACCTATCCTACGAGCAGTACTTC. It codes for CASSWDLSYEQYF. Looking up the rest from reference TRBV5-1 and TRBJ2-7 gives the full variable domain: KAGVTQTPRYLIKTRGQQVTLSCSPISGHRSVSWYQQTPGQGLQFLFEYFSETQRNKGNFPGRFSGRQFSNSRSEMNVSTLELGDSALYLCASSWDLSYEQYFGPGTRLTVT.

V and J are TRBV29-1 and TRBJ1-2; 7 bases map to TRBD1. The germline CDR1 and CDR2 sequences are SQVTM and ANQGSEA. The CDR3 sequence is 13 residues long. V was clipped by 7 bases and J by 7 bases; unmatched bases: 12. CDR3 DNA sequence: TGCAGCGCACAGGACAGGCAGACGGGTGGCTACACCTTC. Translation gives CSAQDRQTGGYTF.

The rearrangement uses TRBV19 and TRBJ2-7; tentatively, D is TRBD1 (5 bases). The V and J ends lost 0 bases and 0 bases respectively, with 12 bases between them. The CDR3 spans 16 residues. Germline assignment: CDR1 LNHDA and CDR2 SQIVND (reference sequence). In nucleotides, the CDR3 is TGTGCCAGTAGTATAGATCCTGACAGAAGCTCCTACGAGCAGTACTTC. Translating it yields CASSIDPDRSSYEQYF.

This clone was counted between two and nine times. CDR3 sequence reads: CASSPEEDNYGYTF. The CDR3 nucleotides are TGTGCCAGCAGCCCGGAAGAAGATAACTATGGCTACACCTTC. The V call is TRBV7-9, the J call TRBJ1-2; D gene uncertain. Germline loops: CDR1 SEHNR, CDR2 FQNEAQ (reference sequence). The CDR3 runs 14 residues. The V end was cut by 5 bases, the J end by 1 base, with 11 bases between. The variable domain in full, completed from reference TRBV7-9 and TRBJ1-2, reads DTGVSQNPRHKITKRGQNVTFRCDPISEHNRLYWYRQTLGQGPEFLTYFQNEAQLEKSRLLSDRFSAERPKGSFSTLEIQRTEQGDSAMYLCASSPEEDNYGYTFGSGTRLTVV.

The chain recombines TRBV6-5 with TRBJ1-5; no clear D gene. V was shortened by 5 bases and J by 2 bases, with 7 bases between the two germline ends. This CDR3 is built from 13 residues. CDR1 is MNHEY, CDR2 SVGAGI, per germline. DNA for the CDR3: TGTGCCAGCAGTGCGCTGGGCAATCAGCCCCAGCATTTT. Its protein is CASSALGNQPQHF.

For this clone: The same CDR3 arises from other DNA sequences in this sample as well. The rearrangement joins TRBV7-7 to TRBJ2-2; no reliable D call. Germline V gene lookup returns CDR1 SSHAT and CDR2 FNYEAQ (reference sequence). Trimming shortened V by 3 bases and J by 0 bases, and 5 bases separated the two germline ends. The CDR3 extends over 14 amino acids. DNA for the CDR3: TGTGCCAGCAGCTTTGGTCCGAACACCGGGGAGCTGTTTTTT. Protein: CASSFGPNTGELFF. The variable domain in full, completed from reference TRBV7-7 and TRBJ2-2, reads GAGVSQSPRYKVTKRGQDVTLRCDPISSHATLYWYQQALGQGPEFLTYFNYEAQPDKSGLPSDRFSAERPEGSISTLTIQRTEQRDSAMYRCASSFGPNTGELFFGEGSRLTVL.